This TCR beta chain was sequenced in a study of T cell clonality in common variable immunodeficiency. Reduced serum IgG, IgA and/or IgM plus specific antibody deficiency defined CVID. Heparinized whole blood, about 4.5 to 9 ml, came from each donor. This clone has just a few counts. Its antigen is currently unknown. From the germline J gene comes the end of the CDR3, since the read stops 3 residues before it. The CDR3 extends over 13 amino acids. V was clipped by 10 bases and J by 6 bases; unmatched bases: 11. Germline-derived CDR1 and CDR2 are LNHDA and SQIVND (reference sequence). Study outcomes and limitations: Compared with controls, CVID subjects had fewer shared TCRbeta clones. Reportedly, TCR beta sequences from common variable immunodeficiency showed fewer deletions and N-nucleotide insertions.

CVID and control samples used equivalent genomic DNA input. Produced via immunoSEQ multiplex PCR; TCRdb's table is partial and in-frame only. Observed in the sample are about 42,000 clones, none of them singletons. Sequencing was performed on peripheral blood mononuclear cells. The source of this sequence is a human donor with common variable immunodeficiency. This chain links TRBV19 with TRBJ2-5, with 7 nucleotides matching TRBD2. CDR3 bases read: TGTGCCACTACGGGGGGAGGGTTCAAGACC. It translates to CATTGGGFKT. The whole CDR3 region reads CATTGGGFKTQYF. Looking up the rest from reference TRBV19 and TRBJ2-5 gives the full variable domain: DGGITQSPKYLFRKEGQNVTLSCEQNLNHDAMYWYRQDPGQGLRLIYYSQIVNDFQKGDIAEGYSVSREKKESFPLTVTSAQKNPTAFYLCATTGGGFKTQYFGPGTRLLVL.